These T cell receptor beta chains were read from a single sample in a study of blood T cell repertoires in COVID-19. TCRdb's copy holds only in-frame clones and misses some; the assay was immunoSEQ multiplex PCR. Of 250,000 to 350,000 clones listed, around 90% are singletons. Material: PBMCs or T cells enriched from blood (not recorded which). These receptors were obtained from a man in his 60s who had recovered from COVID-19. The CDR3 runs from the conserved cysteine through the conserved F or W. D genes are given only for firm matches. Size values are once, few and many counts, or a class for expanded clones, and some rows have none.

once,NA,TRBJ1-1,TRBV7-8,TGTGCCAGCAGCTTGGCCCGGGGGGATTTCGGCGCTTTCTTT,CASSLARGDFGAFF
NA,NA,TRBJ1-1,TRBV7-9,TGTGCCAGCAGCTTAGATGAGGTCACTGAAGCTTTCTTT,CASSLDEVTEAFF
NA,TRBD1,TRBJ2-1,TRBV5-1,TGCGCCAGCAGCCCGGGACAGGGGAGCTCCTACAATGAGCAGTTCTTC,CASSPGQGSSYNEQFF
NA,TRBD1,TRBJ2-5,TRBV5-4,TGTGCCAGCAGCAGCCGGGACAGACAAGAGACCCAGTACTTC,CASSSRDRQETQYF
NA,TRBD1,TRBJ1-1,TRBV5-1,TGCGCCAGCAGCCCGCTTAGGGACAGTCAGCGCACTGAAGCTTTCTTT,CASSPLRDSQRTEAFF
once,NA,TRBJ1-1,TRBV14,TGTGCCAGCAGCCAAACCTCAGGAAAGAACACTGAAGCTTTCTTT,CASSQTSGKNTEAFF
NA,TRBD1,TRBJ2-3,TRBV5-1,TGCGCCAGCAGCCTCACAGGGGGTACCCGGGATACGCAGTATTTT,CASSLTGGTRDTQYF
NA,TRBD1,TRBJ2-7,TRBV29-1,TGCAGCGTTTACCACGCGGGTGACAGGGGAGTTTACGAGCAGTACTTC,CSVYHAGDRGVYEQYF
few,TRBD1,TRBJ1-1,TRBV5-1,TGCGCCAGCAGCCCGGGACAGGGGGCGGGCATGAACACTGAAGCTTTCTTT,CASSPGQGAGMNTEAFF
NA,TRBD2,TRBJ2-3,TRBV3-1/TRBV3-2,TGTGCCAGCAGCCAATATACTAGCGGGAGGCCAAGCACAGATACGCAGTATTTT,CASSQYTSGRPSTDTQYF
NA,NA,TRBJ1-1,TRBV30,TGTGCCTGGAGTGGAGGATACGCGGCTTTCTTT,CAWSGGYAAFF
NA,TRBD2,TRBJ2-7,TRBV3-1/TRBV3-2,TGTGCCAGCAGCCATGCCGGGACTAGCGGGAGTTACGAGCAGTACTTC,CASSHAGTSGSYEQYF
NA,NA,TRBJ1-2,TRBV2,TGTGCCAGCAGTGCTAGTCCAGGGACAAACTATGGCTACACCTTC,CASSASPGTNYGYTF
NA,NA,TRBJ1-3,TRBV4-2,TGTGCCAGCAGCCAAGTAACAGCCCTTCCGGGAAACACCATATATTTT,CASSQVTALPGNTIYF
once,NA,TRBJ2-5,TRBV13,TGTGCCAGCAGCTTAGTTAGTGCCCCAGAGCGGCGGGAGACCCAGTACTTC,CASSLVSAPERRETQYF
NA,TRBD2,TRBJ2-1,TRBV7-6,TGTGCCAGCAGCTTTCGGGCTAGCGGGGGGGTTATTTACAATGAGCAGTTCTTC,CASSFRASGGVIYNEQFF
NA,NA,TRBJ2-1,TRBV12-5,TGTGCTAGTGGAGACGAAAGAAAGGACATCCTCAGTGAGCAGTTCTTC,CASGDERKDILSEQFF
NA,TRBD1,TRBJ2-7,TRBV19,TGTGCCAGTAGCCAGGACAGGGCGAGCCCCTACGAGCAGTACTTC,CASSQDRASPYEQYF
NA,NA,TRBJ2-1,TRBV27,TGTGCCAGCAGTTTAGGTGTCGGGAAGCAGTTCTTC,CASSLGVGKQFF
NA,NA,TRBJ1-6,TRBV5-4,TGTGCCAGCAGCTTGGGGGGAGGGGTTCGCGTTGGGTCACCCCTCCACTTT,CASSLGGGVRVGSPLHF
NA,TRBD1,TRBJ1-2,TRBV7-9,TGTGCCAGCAGCTTAGGATGGGAGGAGGGGGCATGCTACACCTTC,CASSLGWEEGACYTF
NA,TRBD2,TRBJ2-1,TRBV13,TGTGCCAGCAGCCCGGGACTAGCGGCCTACAATGAGCAGTTCTTC,CASSPGLAAYNEQFF
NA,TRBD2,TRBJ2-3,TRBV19,TGTGCCAGTAGAAGTAGCGGGAGAACAGATACGCAGTATTTT,CASRSSGRTDTQYF